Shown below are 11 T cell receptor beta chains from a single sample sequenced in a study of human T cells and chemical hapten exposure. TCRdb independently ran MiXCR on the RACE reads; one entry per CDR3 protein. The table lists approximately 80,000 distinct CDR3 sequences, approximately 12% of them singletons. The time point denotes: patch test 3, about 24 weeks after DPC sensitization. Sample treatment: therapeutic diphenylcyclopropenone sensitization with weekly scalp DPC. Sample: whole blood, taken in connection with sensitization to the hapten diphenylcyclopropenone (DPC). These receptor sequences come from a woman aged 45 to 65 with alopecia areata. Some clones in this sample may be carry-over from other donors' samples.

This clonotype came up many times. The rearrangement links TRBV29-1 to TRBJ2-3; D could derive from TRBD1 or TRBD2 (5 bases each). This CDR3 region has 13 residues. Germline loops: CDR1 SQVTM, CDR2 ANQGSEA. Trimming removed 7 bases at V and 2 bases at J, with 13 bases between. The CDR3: CSAAGRVTDTQYF. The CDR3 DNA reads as TGCAGCGCGGCGGGCAGGGTCACAGATACGCAGTATTTT.

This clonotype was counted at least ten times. The CDR3 nucleotides are TGTGCCAGCAGCCTCATGAGTGGAGCAGATACGCAGTATTTT. Its protein product is CASSLMSGADTQYF. The chain uses TRBV7-2 and TRBJ2-3; D gene ambiguous. V lost 5 bases to trimming and J lost 4 bases, with 13 bases between them. Per the germline V gene, CDR1 is SGHTA and CDR2 is FQGNSA. CDR3 size: 14 residues.

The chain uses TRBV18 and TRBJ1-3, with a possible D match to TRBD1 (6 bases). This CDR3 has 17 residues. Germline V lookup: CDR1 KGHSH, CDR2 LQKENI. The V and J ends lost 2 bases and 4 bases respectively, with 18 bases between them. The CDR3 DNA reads TGTGCCAGCTCACCAAGGCCGGGACAAATTTCCGGAAACACCATATATTTT. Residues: CASSPRPGQISGNTIYF.

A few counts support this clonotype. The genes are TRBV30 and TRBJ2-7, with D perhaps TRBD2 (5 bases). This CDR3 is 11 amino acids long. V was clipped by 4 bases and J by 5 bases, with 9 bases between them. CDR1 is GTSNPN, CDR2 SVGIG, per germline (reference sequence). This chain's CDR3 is CAWTGVHEQYF. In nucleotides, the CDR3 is TGTGCCTGGACCGGGGTACACGAGCAGTACTTC.

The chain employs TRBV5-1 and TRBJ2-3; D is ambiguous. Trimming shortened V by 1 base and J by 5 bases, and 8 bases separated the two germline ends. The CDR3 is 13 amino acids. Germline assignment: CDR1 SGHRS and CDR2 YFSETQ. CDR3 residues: CASSLPSEDTQYF. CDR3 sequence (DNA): TGCGCCAGCAGCTTGCCATCAGAAGATACGCAGTATTTT. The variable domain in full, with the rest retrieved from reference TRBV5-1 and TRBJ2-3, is KAGVTQTPRYLIKTRGQQVTLSCSPISGHRSVSWYQQTPGQGLQFLFEYFSETQRNKGNFPGRFSGRQFSNSRSEMNVSTLELGDSALYLCASSLPSEDTQYFGPGTRLTVL.

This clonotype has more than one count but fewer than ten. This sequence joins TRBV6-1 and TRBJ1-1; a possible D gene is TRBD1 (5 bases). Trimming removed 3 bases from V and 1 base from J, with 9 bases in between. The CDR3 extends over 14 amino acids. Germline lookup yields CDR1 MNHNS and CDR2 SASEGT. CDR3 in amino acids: CASSEGLENTEAFF. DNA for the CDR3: TGTGCCAGCAGTGAGGGACTCGAGAACACTGAAGCTTTCTTT.

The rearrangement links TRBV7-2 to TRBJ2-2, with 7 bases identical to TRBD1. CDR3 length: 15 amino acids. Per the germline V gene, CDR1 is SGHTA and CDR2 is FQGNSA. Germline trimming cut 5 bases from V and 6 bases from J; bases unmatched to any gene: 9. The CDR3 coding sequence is TGTGCCAGCAGCCAAAAGGGTCAGGGGGCCGGGGAGCTGTTTTTT. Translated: CASSQKGQGAGELFF.

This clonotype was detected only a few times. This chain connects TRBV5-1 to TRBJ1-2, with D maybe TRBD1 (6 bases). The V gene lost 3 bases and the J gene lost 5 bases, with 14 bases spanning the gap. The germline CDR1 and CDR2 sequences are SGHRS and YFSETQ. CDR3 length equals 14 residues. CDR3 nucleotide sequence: TGCGCCAGCAGCTCCGGGCCGGGGGCGTATGGCTACACCTTC. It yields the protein CASSSGPGAYGYTF.

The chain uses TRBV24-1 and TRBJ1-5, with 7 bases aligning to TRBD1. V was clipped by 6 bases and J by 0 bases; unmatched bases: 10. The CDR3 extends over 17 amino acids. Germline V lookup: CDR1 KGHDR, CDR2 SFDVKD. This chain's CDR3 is CATSPGQSKYSNQPQHF. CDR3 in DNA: TGTGCCACCAGTCCGGGACAGTCAAAATATAGCAATCAGCCCCAGCATTTT.

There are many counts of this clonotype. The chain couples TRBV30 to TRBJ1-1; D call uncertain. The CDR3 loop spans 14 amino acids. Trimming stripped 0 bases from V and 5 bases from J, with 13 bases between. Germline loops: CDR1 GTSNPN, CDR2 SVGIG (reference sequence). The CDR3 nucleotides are TGTGCCTGGAGTGTAATCGAGAGGAAAACTGAAGCTTTCTTT. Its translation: CAWSVIERKTEAFF.

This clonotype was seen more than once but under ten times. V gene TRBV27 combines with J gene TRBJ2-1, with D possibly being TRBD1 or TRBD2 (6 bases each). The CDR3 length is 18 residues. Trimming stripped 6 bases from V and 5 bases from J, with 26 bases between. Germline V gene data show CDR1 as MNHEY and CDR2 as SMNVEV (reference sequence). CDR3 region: CASSVLGGRTSRNNEQFF. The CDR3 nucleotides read TGTGCCAGCAGCGTATTAGGGGGGAGGACTTCTCGCAACAATGAGCAGTTCTTC.